This TCR beta chain derives from a study of blood T cell repertoires in COVID-19. Source study methods: Scientists estimated how many nucleated cells there were by amplifying reference gene primers. TCRdb's copy holds only in-frame clones and misses some; the assay was immunoSEQ multiplex PCR. From that table come the V and J calls and clone size; the DNA was used to work out D and trimming. The sample lists tens of thousands of clones; roughly 92% were seen once. Sequencing was performed on peripheral blood. The receptor's source is a man aged 45 to 65 with active COVID-19.

CDR3 residues: CASSLNEGERIHNEQFF. CDR3 bases: TGTGCCAGCAGCCTTAATGAGGGTGAGCGAATCCACAATGAGCAGTTCTTC. The chain is built from TRBV7-2 and TRBJ2-1; TRBD2 is a possible D gene (5 bases). Germline CDR1 is SGHTA and CDR2 is FQGNSA. The V and J ends lost 5 bases and 5 bases respectively, with 22 bases between them. CDR3 size: 17 residues. The whole variable domain, remainder taken from reference TRBV7-2 and TRBJ2-1, is GAGVSQSPSNKVTEKGKDVELRCDPISGHTALYWYRQSLGQGLEFLIYFQGNSAPDKSGLPSDRFSAERTGGSVSTLTIQRTQQEDSAVYLCASSLNEGERIHNEQFFGPGTRLTVL.